The 2 T cell receptor beta chains listed next were all sequenced from one sample in a study of OX40 agonist ivuxolimab in advanced cancers. The protocol was immunoSEQ multiplex PCR, while the TCRdb copy is restricted to in-frame clones and leaves out a portion. The table records about 73,000 clones, more than 75% of them present only once. The starting material was CD4+ or CD8+ T cells sorted from blood, obtained in a trial of the OX40 agonist ivuxolimab. The receptors come from an adult with an advanced solid tumor such as melanoma, head and neck, liver or kidney cancer.

The rearrangement links TRBV5-6 to TRBJ2-3, with 12 nucleotides matching TRBD2. The CDR3 has 16 residues. CDR1 and CDR2 from the germline V gene are SGHDT and YYEEEE. After removal of 4 bases from V and 5 bases from J, the junction contained 8 bases not matched to a gene. This chain's CDR3 is CASSGGLAGPLDTQYF. The CDR3 DNA follows: TGTGCCAGCAGCGGAGGACTAGCGGGGCCCTTAGATACGCAGTATTTT.

The chain employs TRBV28 and TRBJ1-1, with unresolved D. The CDR3 is made up of 12 amino acids. CDR1 is MDHEN, CDR2 SYDVKM, per germline. Trimming cost V 3 bases and J 0 bases, with 2 bases left between them. CDR3 loop: CASSLVNTEAFF. The CDR3 bases are TGTGCCAGCAGTTTGGTGAACACTGAAGCTTTCTTT.